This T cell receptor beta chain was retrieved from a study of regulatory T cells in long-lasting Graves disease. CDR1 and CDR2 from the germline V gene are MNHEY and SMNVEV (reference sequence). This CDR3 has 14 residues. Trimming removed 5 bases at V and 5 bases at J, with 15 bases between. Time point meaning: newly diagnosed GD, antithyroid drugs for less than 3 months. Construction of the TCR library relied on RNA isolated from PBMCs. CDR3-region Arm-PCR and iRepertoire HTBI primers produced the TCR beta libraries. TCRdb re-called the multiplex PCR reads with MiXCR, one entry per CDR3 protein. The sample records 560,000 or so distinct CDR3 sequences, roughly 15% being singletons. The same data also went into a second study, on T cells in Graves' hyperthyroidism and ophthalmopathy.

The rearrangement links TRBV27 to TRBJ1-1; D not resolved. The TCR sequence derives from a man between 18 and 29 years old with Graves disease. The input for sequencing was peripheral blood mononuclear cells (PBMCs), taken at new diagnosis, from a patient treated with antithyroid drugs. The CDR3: CASSLYGRETEAFF. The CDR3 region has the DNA TGTGCCAGCAGTCTTTATGGGCGTGAGACTGAAGCTTTCTTT.